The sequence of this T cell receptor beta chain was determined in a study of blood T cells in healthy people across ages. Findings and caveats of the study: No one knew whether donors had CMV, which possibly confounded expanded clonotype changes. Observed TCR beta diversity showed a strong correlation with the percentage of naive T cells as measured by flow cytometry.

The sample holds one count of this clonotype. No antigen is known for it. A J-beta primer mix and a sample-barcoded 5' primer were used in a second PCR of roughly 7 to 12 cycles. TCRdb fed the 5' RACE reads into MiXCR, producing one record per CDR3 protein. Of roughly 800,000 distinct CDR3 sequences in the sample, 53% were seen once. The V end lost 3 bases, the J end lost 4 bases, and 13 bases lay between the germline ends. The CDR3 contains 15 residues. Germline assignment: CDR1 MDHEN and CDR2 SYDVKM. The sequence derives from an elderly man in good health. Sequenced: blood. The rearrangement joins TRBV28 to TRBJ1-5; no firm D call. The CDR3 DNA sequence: TGTGCCAGCAGTTTTGAAACAGCGGGAAATCAGCCCCAGCATTTT. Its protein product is CASSFETAGNQPQHF.